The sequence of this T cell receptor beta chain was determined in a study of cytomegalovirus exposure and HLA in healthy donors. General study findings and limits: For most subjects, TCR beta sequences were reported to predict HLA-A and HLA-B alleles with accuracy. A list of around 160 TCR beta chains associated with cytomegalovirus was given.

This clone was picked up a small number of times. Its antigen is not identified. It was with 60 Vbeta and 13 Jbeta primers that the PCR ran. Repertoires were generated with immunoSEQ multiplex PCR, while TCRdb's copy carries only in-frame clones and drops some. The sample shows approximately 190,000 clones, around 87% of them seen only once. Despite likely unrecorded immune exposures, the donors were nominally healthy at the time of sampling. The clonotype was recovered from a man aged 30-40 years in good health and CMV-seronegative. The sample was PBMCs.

CDR3 in DNA: TGTGCCAGCGGGGGGGGAGTAACCTACGAGCAGTACTTC. It yields the protein CASGGGVTYEQYF. V is TRBV11-2 and J is TRBJ2-7, with 7 bases matching TRBD2. The CDR3 has 13 amino acids. V gave up 8 bases and J gave up 2 bases; unmatched junction bases: 6. Germline CDR1 reads SGHAT; CDR2 reads FQNNGV.